The clone carrying this TCR beta chain has a handful of counts. What it binds is unknown. The entry originates in a study of memory CD4+ T cells and cytomegalovirus serostatus. Study details: Healthy Belgian adult donors included several CMV-positive and about two dozen CMV-negative people. Study-level points and caveats: A US-trained random forest predicted CMV serostatus with median AUC around 0.91.

The data were produced by immunoSEQ multiplex PCR, yet TCRdb's version contains in-frame clones alone and is incomplete. The sample comprises tens of thousands of clones, around 80% of which are singletons, and under 2% rests with the top ten. The CDR3 sequence is 13 residues long. CDR1 is SSHAT, CDR2 FNYEAQ, per germline (reference sequence). Single viable CD3+CD4+CD8-CD45RO+ cells were sorted as the memory CD4+ T cells. Donors' CMV status reflects serum IgG against pp150, pp28, p38, p52. Sequencing used memory CD4+ T cells from blood. The chain joins TRBV7-7 to TRBJ2-3; 9 bases are shared with TRBD1. The receptor was isolated from an adult in good health and CMV-seronegative. The CDR3 region is CGGGQGRSDTQYF. CDR3 DNA: TGTGGGGGGGGACAGGGAAGGTCAGATACGCAGTATTTT.